The 21 T cell receptor beta chains in this list originate from one sample, sequenced in a study of OX40 agonist ivuxolimab in advanced cancers. This table comes from immunoSEQ multiplex PCR, and its TCRdb copy is limited to in-frame clones, with some not included. This sample yields roughly 92,000 clones, of which about 92% are seen a single time; around 3.5% belongs to the top ten. The source material was CD4+ or CD8+ T cells sorted from blood, sampled in a trial of the OX40 agonist ivuxolimab. These receptors were collected from an adult with an advanced solid tumor such as melanoma, head and neck, liver or kidney cancer.

V is TRBV7-9 and J is TRBJ1-3; D unresolved. Germline V gene lookup returns CDR1 SEHNR and CDR2 FQNEAQ (reference sequence). CDR3 length: 16 amino acids. V lost 3 bases to trimming and J lost 0 bases, with 12 bases between them. CDR3 amino acids: CASSFGPPISGNTIYF. The DNA of the CDR3 is TGTGCCAGCAGCTTCGGACCGCCGATCTCTGGAAACACCATATATTTT.

The chain couples TRBV7-9 to TRBJ1-1; no clear D. Trimming cost V 7 bases and J 6 bases, with 15 bases left between them. The V gene's germline CDR1 is SEHNR and CDR2 FQNEAQ (reference sequence). This CDR3 spans 13 amino acids. The chain's CDR3 is CASTPAGSSEAFF. The CDR3 DNA follows: TGTGCCAGCACCCCTGCGGGGTCCTCTGAAGCTTTCTTT.

This clone showed up just once. The chain carries TRBV5-4 and TRBJ2-7; 7 nucleotides align to TRBD2. The CDR3 covers 15 residues. Germline CDR1 is SGHNT and CDR2 is YYREEE (reference sequence). The V gene end was trimmed by 5 bases and the J gene end by 1 base; junction bases not matched to a gene: 9. In nucleotides, the CDR3 is TGTGCCAGCAGGGCGGGAGAGGGCCCATCCTACGAGCAGTACTTC. Its protein product is CASRAGEGPSYEQYF. Full variable domain (rest looked up from reference TRBV5-4 and TRBJ2-7): ETGVTQSPTHLIKTRGQQVTLRCSSQSGHNTVSWYQQALGQGPQFIFQYYREEENGRGNFPPRFSGLQFPNYSSELNVNALELDDSALYLCASRAGEGPSYEQYFGPGTRLTVT.

This chain uses TRBV5-1 with TRBJ2-7; D not certain. Germline V gene sequence: CDR1 SGHRS, CDR2 YFSETQ. This CDR3 is built from 13 residues. Trimming removed 2 bases from V and 5 bases from J, with 11 bases in between. DNA of the CDR3: TGCGCCAGCAGCTTATGGCCCAGAAACGAGCAGTACTTC. Encoded protein: CASSLWPRNEQYF.

The V gene is TRBV30, the J gene TRBJ2-5, with D unclear. This CDR3 has 12 residues. From germline, CDR1 is GTSNPN and CDR2 SVGIG (reference sequence). The germline V and J ends were trimmed by 2 bases and 3 bases, with 7 bases remaining between them. The DNA of the CDR3 is TGTGCCTGGAGTTTACTAAAAGAGACCCAGTACTTC. Its translation is CAWSLLKETQYF.

The CDR3, as DNA: TGCGCCAGCAGCCACCCCGGGAGCACAGATACGCAGTATTTT. Protein: CASSHPGSTDTQYF. The rearrangement links TRBV4-3 to TRBJ2-3; the D is unclear. V lost 3 bases and J 0 bases, leaving 7 bases between the germline ends. The CDR3 totals 14 residues. Germline-derived CDR1 and CDR2 are LGHNA and YSLEER.

This rearrangement joins TRBV27 to TRBJ2-7; D is ambiguous. The length of the CDR3 is 13 residues. CDR1 MNHEY and CDR2 SMNVEV come from the germline V gene (reference sequence). Trimming shortened V by 3 bases and J by 1 base, and 7 bases separated the two germline ends. In DNA form, the CDR3 reads TGTGCCAGCAGTTTGGGCAGATCCTACGAGCAGTACTTC. Translation gives CASSLGRSYEQYF.

CDR3 sequence reads: CASSPGQSSYNEQFF. The CDR3 DNA is TGTGCCAGCAGCCCCGGACAAAGCTCCTACAATGAGCAGTTCTTC. The J gene is TRBJ2-1, the V gene TRBV11-2; possibly TRBD1 for D (5 bases). The ends were cut back, 5 bases at V and 0 bases at J, with 11 bases in the middle. The CDR3 is made up of 15 amino acids. Germline CDR1 and CDR2: SGHAT and FQNNGV.

The V call is TRBV9, the J call TRBJ2-1; D is undetermined. Trimming removed 0 bases from V and 9 bases from J, with 10 bases in between. This CDR3 has 13 amino acids. Germline loops: CDR1 SGDLS, CDR2 YYNGEE. This chain's CDR3 is CASSVVWGSEQFF. The CDR3 DNA reads TGTGCCAGCAGCGTAGTCTGGGGTTCTGAGCAGTTCTTC.

CDR3 amino acids: CASSQVAGTGVAGYTF. DNA of the CDR3: TGCGCCAGCAGCCAAGTTGCCGGGACAGGGGTCGCGGGCTACACCTTC. This chain uses TRBV4-3 with TRBJ1-2; 10 nucleotides align to TRBD1. The CDR3 covers 16 residues. Germline trimming cut 1 base from V and 8 bases from J; bases unmatched to any gene: 10. The germline gives CDR1 LGHNA, CDR2 YSLEER.

This sequence joins TRBV9 and TRBJ2-2; D is tentatively TRBD1 or TRBD2 (9 bases each). This CDR3 has 19 residues. CDR1 is SGDLS, CDR2 YYNGEE, per germline. Trimming took 3 bases from V and 6 from J, leaving 27 bases between them. CDR3 sequence (DNA): TGTGCCAGCAGCGGCCGGGACAGGGTGGTAGCGGGAGACTCCGGGGAGCTGTTTTTT. Translated: CASSGRDRVVAGDSGELFF.

The rearrangement uses TRBV7-9 and TRBJ2-1; D is unclear. Germline loops: CDR1 SEHNR, CDR2 FQNEAQ (reference sequence). V lost 3 bases, J lost 5 bases, and 14 bases lay in between. The CDR3 spans 15 residues. CDR3: CASSFSETLNNEQFF. The DNA of the CDR3 is TGTGCCAGCAGCTTTTCAGAGACCCTCAACAATGAGCAGTTCTTC. The whole variable domain, filled in from reference TRBV7-9 and TRBJ2-1, reads DTGVSQNPRHKITKRGQNVTFRCDPISEHNRLYWYRQTLGQGPEFLTYFQNEAQLEKSRLLSDRFSAERPKGSFSTLEIQRTEQGDSAMYLCASSFSETLNNEQFFGPGTRLTVL.

The chain has TRBV6-5 and TRBJ2-7, with D possibly TRBD2 on 5 matching bases. Germline V gives CDR1 MNHEY, CDR2 SVGAGI. Trimming removed 0 bases from V and 2 bases from J, with 11 bases in between. The CDR3 loop spans 15 amino acids. CDR3: CASSYSGVSPYEQYF. CDR3 nucleotides: TGTGCCAGCAGTTACTCCGGGGTCTCACCCTACGAGCAGTACTTC.

The J gene is TRBJ2-2, the V gene TRBV15, with D tentatively TRBD2 (6 bases). Trimming pared 2 bases from V and 4 bases from J, leaving 11 bases between. Germline V CDR1 and CDR2: LNHNV, YYDKDF (reference sequence). The CDR3 has 15 amino acids. The CDR3 region is CATSRTLEGTGELFF. Here the CDR3 DNA reads TGTGCCACCAGCAGAACCCTGGAGGGCACCGGGGAGCTGTTTTTT.

The chain carries TRBV4-1 and TRBJ2-1; the D is unclear. With 1 base removed from V and 8 bases from J, the gap between germline ends came to 9 bases. CDR1 MGHRA and CDR2 YSYEKL come from the germline V gene. The CDR3 is made up of 13 amino acids. As DNA, the CDR3 is TGCGCCAGCAGCCAAGGAGTGAGAGATGAGCAGTTCTTC. Translated, it gives CASSQGVRDEQFF.

The chain joins TRBV2 to TRBJ1-6, with D uncertain. The length of the CDR3 is 15 residues. Germline lookup yields CDR1 SNHLY and CDR2 FYNNEI. The V gene lost 1 base and the J gene lost 0 bases, with 4 bases spanning the gap. As DNA, the CDR3 is TGTGCCAGCAGTGAAGACGGCTCCTATAATTCACCCCTCCACTTT. It encodes CASSEDGSYNSPLHF.

The genes are TRBV4-1 and TRBJ2-7; tentative D call: TRBD1 (5 bases). The V gene lost 1 base and the J gene lost 2 bases, with 12 bases spanning the gap. From germline, CDR1 is MGHRA and CDR2 YSYEKL. There are 15 residues in the CDR3. The CDR3 DNA sequence: TGCGCCAGCAGCCAAGGGCCAGGGTCCACCTACGAGCAGTACTTC. It codes for CASSQGPGSTYEQYF.

As DNA, the CDR3 is TGTGCCAGCAGCTCTGGAACCTATCGAGGGGATACGCAGTATTTT. Translated, it gives CASSSGTYRGDTQYF. The chain has TRBV5-6 and TRBJ2-3, with a possible D match to TRBD2 (5 bases). CDR1 and CDR2 (germline): SGHDT, YYEEEE. Trimming took 3 bases from V and 6 from J, leaving 17 bases between them. The CDR3 totals 15 residues.

The chain links TRBV6-4 to TRBJ2-2; 8 nucleotides line up with TRBD2. Germline V gives CDR1 MRHNA, CDR2 SNTAGT. Unmatched junction bases numbered 6, after V lost 3 bases and J lost 0 bases. This CDR3 has 17 residues. The CDR3 region is CASSDTAGGSNTGELFF. The CDR3 DNA reads TGTGCCAGCAGTGATACTGCGGGGGGTTCGAACACCGGGGAGCTGTTTTTT.

J is TRBJ1-1 and V is TRBV13, with D uncertain. Germline V gene lookup returns CDR1 PRHDT and CDR2 FYEKMQ (reference sequence). The CDR3 sequence is 14 residues long. Trimming stripped 2 bases from V and 2 bases from J, with 9 bases between. CDR3 in amino acids: CASSLTRGNTEAFF. CDR3 DNA: TGTGCCAGCAGCTTAACCCGGGGTAACACTGAAGCTTTCTTT.

The chain couples TRBV27 to TRBJ2-1; D gene unclear. This CDR3 is built from 13 residues. The V end was cut by 0 bases, the J end by 9 bases, with 9 bases between. The germline V gene has CDR1 MNHEY and CDR2 SMNVEV (reference sequence). As DNA, the CDR3 is TGTGCCAGCAGTTTATCATCAGATATTGAGCAGTTCTTC. Its protein product is CASSLSSDIEQFF.